Shown below are 9 T cell receptor beta chains from a single sample sequenced in a study of T-cell memory formation after mild COVID-19. TCRdb recomputed calls from the 5' RACE reads with MiXCR, one row per CDR3 protein. The data contain 150,000 or so distinct CDR3 sequences, 14% of them seen just once; the ten biggest clones take up roughly an eighth. Sequencing was carried out using PBMCs or a T cell subset sorted from them (not recorded which). The receptors stem from an adult woman who had mild COVID-19 (a few samples of this study predate the infection). Cell type and time point are not known.

This clonotype has just a few counts. The rearrangement uses TRBV24-1 and TRBJ2-1; 7 bases are shared with TRBD1. The CDR3 extends over 14 amino acids. V lost 4 bases and J lost 4; bases outside the gene matches: 3. In germline, CDR1 is KGHDR, CDR2 SFDVKD. The CDR3 DNA reads TGTGCCACCAGTGAAGGGGGCTCGTACAATGAGCAGTTCTTC. It yields the protein CATSEGGSYNEQFF.

The rearrangement links TRBV29-1 to TRBJ1-2, with no clear D. Trimming removed 3 bases from V and 4 bases from J, with 6 bases in between. CDR3 length: 11 amino acids. CDR1 is SQVTM and CDR2 is ANQGSEA in the germline V gene. CDR3 in amino acids: CSVEDPYGYTF. CDR3 DNA: TGCAGCGTTGAGGACCCCTATGGCTACACCTTC.

This clonotype was found once. The V call is TRBV12-3 or TRBV12-4, the J call TRBJ1-6, with D hard to call. With 1 base removed from V and 3 bases from J, the gap between germline ends came to 10 bases. CDR3 length: 16 amino acids. The CDR3 protein is CASSLGLGNYNSPLHF. CDR3 nucleotide sequence: TGTGCCAGCAGTTTAGGTCTGGGTAACTATAATTCACCCCTCCACTTT.

This clonotype occurred a few times. The V and J genes are TRBV12-3 or TRBV12-4 and TRBJ2-5; 7 nucleotides line up with TRBD1. The CDR3 spans 14 residues. Trimming at V came to 6 bases and at J to 1 base, leaving 5 bases not matched to a gene. CDR3 loop: CASSPDRVQETQYF. The CDR3 nucleotides read TGTGCCAGCAGCCCTGACAGGGTCCAAGAGACCCAGTACTTC.

This clonotype was counted a few times. The V call is TRBV19, the J call TRBJ1-1; tentative D call: TRBD1 (6 bases). V dropped 5 bases and J dropped 4 bases, with 11 bases sitting between them. The length of the CDR3 is 13 residues. Germline lookup yields CDR1 LNHDA and CDR2 SQIVND (reference sequence). DNA of the CDR3: TGTGCCAGTAGTGCAGGGGTGGGCACTGAAGCTTTCTTT. Its translation is CASSAGVGTEAFF.

The chain joins TRBV7-2 to TRBJ2-7; D uncertain. Germline-derived CDR1 and CDR2 are SGHTA and FQGNSA. Trimming cost V 5 bases and J 7 bases, with 15 bases left between them. CDR3 length equals 13 residues. The DNA of the CDR3 is TGTGCCAGCAGCCCCGGGCATTCGACGGAGCAGTACTTC. It is translated as CASSPGHSTEQYF.

This clonotype was detected a few times. This sequence joins TRBV4-2 and TRBJ2-7; 9 bases align to TRBD1. The V and J ends lost 0 bases and 2 bases, in that order; junction bases with no gene match: 8. CDR3 length equals 17 residues. CDR1 and CDR2 (germline): LGHNA, YNFKEQ. CDR3 region: CASSQEQTGTGTYEQYF. CDR3 DNA sequence: TGTGCCAGCAGCCAAGAGCAGACCGGGACAGGGACCTACGAGCAGTACTTC.

This chain links TRBV5-1 with TRBJ2-7; tentatively, D is TRBD2 (6 bases). This CDR3 has 12 residues. Germline CDR1 SGHRS, CDR2 YFSETQ. Trimming cost V 4 bases and J 6 bases, with 11 bases left between them. DNA of the CDR3: TGCGCCAGCAGCATCCGGGACTCCGAGCAGTACTTC. Amino acid sequence: CASSIRDSEQYF.

This clonotype has a handful of counts. The chain carries TRBV11-2 and TRBJ2-1; 11 positions agree with TRBD2. The V and J ends lost 3 bases and 6 bases, in that order; junction bases with no gene match: 10. The CDR3 length is 17 residues. Germline lookup yields CDR1 SGHAT and CDR2 FQNNGV. The CDR3 DNA reads TGTGCCAGCAGCTTGGTGCCTCTAGCGGGAGGAAGCAATGAGCAGTTCTTC. It encodes CASSLVPLAGGSNEQFF.